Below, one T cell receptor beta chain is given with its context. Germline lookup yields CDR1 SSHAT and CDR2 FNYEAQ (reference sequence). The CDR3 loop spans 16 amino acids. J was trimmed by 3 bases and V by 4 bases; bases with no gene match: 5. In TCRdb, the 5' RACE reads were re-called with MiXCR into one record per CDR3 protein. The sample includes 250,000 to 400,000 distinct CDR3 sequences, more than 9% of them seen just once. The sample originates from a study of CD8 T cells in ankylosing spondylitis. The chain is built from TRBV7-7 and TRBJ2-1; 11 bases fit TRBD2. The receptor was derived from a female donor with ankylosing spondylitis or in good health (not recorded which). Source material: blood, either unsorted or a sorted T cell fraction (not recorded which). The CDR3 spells CASSSWGLADYNEQFF. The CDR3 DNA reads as TGTGCCAGCAGCTCGTGGGGACTAGCGGACTACAATGAGCAGTTCTTC.